The 20 T cell receptor beta chains listed next were all sequenced from one sample in a study of neurological immune-mediated disorders. TCRdb reanalysed the 5' RACE reads using MiXCR and keeps one entry per CDR3 protein. The table shows 15,000 to 20,000 distinct CDR3 sequences, with 6% to 8% occurring only once. The sample comprised CD8+ T cells from blood. The source is a woman in her 30s with HTLV-1-associated myelopathy (HAM/TSP).

This clonotype was counted at least ten times. This chain links TRBV20-1 with TRBJ2-1; 11 nucleotides agree with TRBD2. The junction had 10 bases not matched to a gene; V was cut back by 6 bases and J by 3 bases. This CDR3 has 16 residues. Germline assignment: CDR1 DFQATT and CDR2 SNEGSKA (reference sequence). The CDR3 DNA is TGCAGTGCACCGATTAGCGGGGGGGGGATCTACAATGAGCAGTTCTTC. As protein: CSAPISGGGIYNEQFF.

The chain combines TRBV10-2 with TRBJ2-3; possible D gene TRBD2, 5 bases. The V end lost 8 bases, the J end lost 2 bases, and 17 bases lay between the germline ends. The CDR3 sequence is 15 residues long. Germline CDR1 is WSHSY and CDR2 is SAAADI. CDR3 protein: CASSKGAGHTDTQYF. DNA of the CDR3: TGCGCCAGCTCAAAGGGAGCTGGTCACACAGATACGCAGTATTTT.

V is TRBV7-6 and J is TRBJ2-5; tentatively, D is TRBD1 (5 bases). The CDR3 totals 14 residues. V lost 4 bases and J lost 2, with 11 bases in between. CDR1 and CDR2 (germline): SGHVS, FNYEAQ. As DNA, the CDR3 is TGTGCCAGCAGCTGGGGCAGATCGCAAGAGACCCAGTACTTC. It encodes CASSWGRSQETQYF.

At least ten counts were recorded for this clonotype. The gene calls are TRBV11-2 and TRBJ2-3; unclear D gene. The V end lost 4 bases, the J end lost 1 base, and 9 bases lay between the germline ends. From germline, CDR1 is SGHAT and CDR2 FQNNGV. The CDR3 contains 14 residues. The CDR3 DNA reads TGTGCCAGCAGCTACCCAGACGGCACAGATACGCAGTATTTT. It translates to CASSYPDGTDTQYF. Together with reference TRBV11-2 and TRBJ2-3, the CDR3 gives the full variable domain: EAGVAQSPRYKIIEKRQSVAFWCNPISGHATLYWYQQILGQGPKLLIQFQNNGVVDDSQLPKDRFSAERLKGVDSTLKIQPAKLEDSAVYLCASSYPDGTDTQYFGPGTRLTVL.

This clonotype was seen repeatedly, ten times or more. The chain couples TRBV5-1 to TRBJ1-1, with TRBD1 identical over 7 bases. Germline V CDR1 and CDR2: SGHRS, YFSETQ. The CDR3 extends over 14 amino acids. V shed 0 bases and J 1 base; nucleotides not matched to a gene: 0. The CDR3 is CASSLDRGNTEAFF. The CDR3 DNA sequence: TGCGCCAGCAGCTTGGACAGGGGGAACACTGAAGCTTTCTTT.

In this sample, this clonotype turned up many times. V is TRBV6-6 and J is TRBJ2-1; 7 bases agree with TRBD2. CDR3 length: 16 amino acids. J lost 0 bases, V lost 7 bases, and 9 bases had no gene match. Germline loops: CDR1 MNHNY, CDR2 SVGAGI (reference sequence). The CDR3 loop is CASTLGGGSSYNEQFF. In nucleotides, the CDR3 is TGTGCCAGCACCTTAGGCGGCGGGAGCTCCTACAATGAGCAGTTCTTC.

J is TRBJ1-1 and V is TRBV6-5; no firm D call. The CDR3 consists of 15 residues. Per the germline V gene, CDR1 is MNHEY and CDR2 is SVGAGI. V lost 3 bases, J lost 6 bases, and 17 bases lay in between. CDR3 residues: CASSYGPGGSAEAFF. The CDR3 DNA reads as TGTGCCAGCAGTTATGGTCCGGGAGGGAGCGCTGAAGCTTTCTTT.

This rearrangement joins TRBV20-1 to TRBJ2-7; D is uncertain. Trimming pared 1 base from V and 4 bases from J, leaving 14 bases between. The CDR3 consists of 14 residues. Germline V gene sequence: CDR1 DFQATT, CDR2 SNEGSKA (reference sequence). CDR3 nucleotide sequence: TGCAGTGCTAGAGTGACTGAGAACGGGTACGAGCAGTACTTC. Protein product: CSARVTENGYEQYF.

By sample fraction, this clonotype is medium-sized (0.01 to 0.1%). The rearrangement links TRBV5-5 to TRBJ2-3, with a possible D match to TRBD1 (6 bases). The CDR3 loop spans 13 amino acids. V lost 0 bases and J 6 bases, leaving 8 bases between the germline ends. CDR1 SGHKS and CDR2 YYEKEE come from the germline V gene (reference sequence). The CDR3: CASSLEGDDTQYF. In nucleotides, the CDR3 is TGTGCCAGCAGCTTGGAGGGGGACGATACGCAGTATTTT.

This clonotype was seen many times. In DNA form, the CDR3 reads TGTGCCAGCAGTTACCCCGGGGACTCGAGCGCCAACACAGATACGCAGTATTTT. It translates to CASSYPGDSSANTDTQYF. V is TRBV12-3 or TRBV12-4 and J is TRBJ2-3; tentatively, D is TRBD2 (6 bases). The CDR3 totals 18 residues. The germline V and J ends were trimmed by 4 bases and 2 bases, with 22 bases remaining between them.

This clonotype came up a few times. A much larger clone is a single base away; this may be a read error. The chain recombines TRBV20-1 with TRBJ2-7; no reliable D call. The CDR3 sequence is 14 residues long. With 7 bases removed from V and 2 bases from J, the gap between germline ends came to 18 bases. Germline V gene sequence: CDR1 DFQATT, CDR2 SNEGSKA (reference sequence). CDR3 bases: TGCAGTGAAGGAACTGTGGGCCGGACCTACGAGCAGTACTTC. Its protein product is CSEGTVGRTYEQYF.

This clonotype was seen a single time. Germline and junction disagree at one end, which may indicate a read error. The J gene is TRBJ2-2, the V gene TRBV20-1; D might be TRBD1 or TRBD2, each matching 5 bases. The CDR3 runs to 15 residues. CDR1 and CDR2 (germline): DFQATT, SNEGSKA (reference sequence). The CDR3 protein is CSDRDPGTGYGELFF. The CDR3 region has the DNA TGCAGTGATAGAGATCCGGGAACAGGATACGGGGAGCTGTTTTTT.

This clonotype was counted ten times or more. J is TRBJ2-1 and V is TRBV5-1; 10 bases are shared with TRBD1. The CDR3 runs 15 residues. The ends lost 4 bases at V and 6 bases at J; junction bases unmatched: 7. Germline lookup yields CDR1 SGHRS and CDR2 YFSETQ. The CDR3 loop reads CASSITGTGVNEQFF. The CDR3 DNA reads as TGCGCCAGCAGCATAACCGGGACAGGGGTCAATGAGCAGTTCTTC.

This clonotype was counted at least ten times. The rearrangement uses TRBV7-9 and TRBJ1-2; no clear D gene. This CDR3 is 14 amino acids long. Germline CDR1 and CDR2: SEHNR and FQNEAQ (reference sequence). V was clipped by 5 bases and J by 2 bases, with 12 bases between them. CDR3 bases: TGTGCCAGCAGCCCCGCCACGGTGAACTATGGCTACACCTTC. Translation gives CASSPATVNYGYTF.

This clonotype was detected many times. The V and J genes are TRBV20-1 and TRBJ1-2; D unresolved. Germline V CDR1 and CDR2: DFQATT, SNEGSKA (reference sequence). The CDR3 spans 17 residues. The ends were cut back, 0 bases at V and 7 bases at J, with 24 bases in the middle. The CDR3 DNA reads TGCAGTGCTAGAGATCGGGGATTGGAGGGTTTCCTAAGTGGCTACACCTTC. It codes for CSARDRGLEGFLSGYTF.

This clonotype was seen many times. The genes are TRBV20-1 and TRBJ2-3, with 8 bases matching TRBD2. From germline, CDR1 is DFQATT and CDR2 SNEGSKA (reference sequence). V was clipped by 3 bases and J by 4 bases; unmatched bases: 12. CDR3 size: 16 residues. The CDR3 spells CSASPPGLVFADTQYF. Written as DNA, the CDR3 is TGCAGTGCTAGCCCTCCGGGACTAGTGTTTGCAGATACGCAGTATTTT.

This clonotype was counted many times. The chain employs TRBV20-1 and TRBJ2-1; D gene ambiguous. The CDR3 runs to 11 residues. Germline CDR1 DFQATT, CDR2 SNEGSKA (reference sequence). The V end lost 0 bases, the J end lost 10 bases, and 7 bases lay between the germline ends. In nucleotides, the CDR3 is TGCAGTGCTAGAGATATGAGGGAGCAGTTCTTC. Protein sequence: CSARDMREQFF.

This clonotype was recorded at least ten times. This chain joins TRBV7-9 and TRBJ2-7; 8 bases fit TRBD2. The CDR3 is 14 residues long. The germline V gene encodes CDR1 SEHNR and CDR2 FQNEAQ (reference sequence). V lost 4 bases, J lost 2 bases, and 4 bases stayed unmatched. The CDR3 loop is CASSSRGDPYEQYF. The DNA of the CDR3 is TGTGCCAGCAGCTCGCGGGGGGACCCCTACGAGCAGTACTTC.

This clonotype was counted ten times or more. The V gene is TRBV5-1, the J gene TRBJ2-7; possible D gene TRBD1, 5 bases. Germline loops: CDR1 SGHRS, CDR2 YFSETQ. CDR3 length equals 14 residues. Trimming took off 4 bases at V and 2 bases at J, with 13 bases between the two ends. CDR3 protein: CASSPRGGPYEQYF. Here the CDR3 DNA reads TGCGCCAGCAGCCCAAGGGGTGGACCCTACGAGCAGTACTTC.

This clonotype was detected ten times or more. V and J are TRBV7-9 and TRBJ2-7; no definite D call. The CDR3 has 13 amino acids. V was clipped by 1 base and J by 4 bases, with 8 bases between them. Germline V CDR1 and CDR2: SEHNR, FQNEAQ (reference sequence). The CDR3, as DNA: TGTGCCAGCAGCTTAGAATCTGCGTACGAGCAGTACTTC. Amino acids: CASSLESAYEQYF.